One sample yielded the 29 T cell receptor beta chains listed below, sequenced in a study of T cell clonality in common variable immunodeficiency. Study conclusions and caveats: Reportedly, TCR beta sequences from common variable immunodeficiency showed fewer deletions and N-nucleotide insertions.

No antigens are known for them. Sequenced by immunoSEQ multiplex PCR; TCRdb stores in-frame clones only, minus some. The ten top clones account for 4% to 5%, within a sample of over 15,000 clones. Sequenced sample: peripheral blood mononuclear cells. The receptor source for this set is a human donor with common variable immunodeficiency.

As to this clone: The sequence runs out 3 residues before the end of the CDR3; the remainder is reconstructed from the germline J gene. The rearrangement links TRBV20-1 to TRBJ1-1; a weak D match, TRBD1 (5 bases). The CDR3 totals 14 residues. Trimming removed 3 bases at V and 5 bases at J, with 16 bases between. The germline CDR1 and CDR2 sequences are DFQATT and SNEGSKA (reference sequence). The DNA read from the CDR3 is TGCAGTGCTAGCGTCCAGGGAGTCGGGACTGAA. Protein sequence: CSASVQGVGTE. The complete CDR3 sequence is CSASVQGVGTEAFF.

On this clone: The read comes to an end 3 residues before the CDR3 does, leaving the germline J gene to fill in the end. V usage is TRBV30 and J usage is TRBJ1-1; 8 positions match TRBD1. Trimming removed 4 bases from V and 2 bases from J; junction bases left unmatched: 9. Germline V gene sequence: CDR1 GTSNPN, CDR2 SVGIG (reference sequence). The CDR3 runs to 15 residues. CDR3 DNA, as far as it was read: TGTGCCTGGAAGTTGGCGGACAGGGAAAACACTGAA. Translation gives CAWKLADRENTE. The full-length CDR3 reads as CAWKLADRENTEAFF.

Comments on this clone: The read ends 3 residues early relative to the CDR3; the germline J gene fills the gap. The J gene is TRBJ1-5, the V gene TRBV30; TRBD1 might be the D (6 bases). CDR1 is GTSNPN, CDR2 SVGIG, per germline (reference sequence). This CDR3 region has 14 residues. The V end lost 0 bases, the J end lost 7 bases, and 13 bases lay between the germline ends. The CDR3 DNA, read in part, is TGTGCCTGGAGTGTAGAGGGGGTGGGGCAGCCC. Amino acid sequence: CAWSVEGVGQP. The CDR3 in full is CAWSVEGVGQPQHF. Complete variable domain (other parts from reference TRBV30 and TRBJ1-5): SQTIHQWPATLVQPVGSPLSLECTVEGTSNPNLYWYRQAAGRGLQLLFYSVGIGQISSEVPQNLSASRPQDRQFILSSKKLLLSDSGFYLCAWSVEGVGQPQHFGDGTRLSIL.

On this clone itself: The read gets to within 3 residues of the CDR3 end, and the germline J gene fills in the rest. The chain carries TRBV12-3 or TRBV12-4 and TRBJ2-1; TRBD2 agrees at 7 bases. The V and J ends lost 4 bases and 5 bases, in that order; junction bases with no gene match: 14. This CDR3 has 17 amino acids. The CDR3 protein is CASSSVRLGGLDNEQFF. CDR3 DNA (partial): TGTGCCAGCAGTTCAGTACGACTGGGAGGACTAGACAATGAG.

As concerns this clone: The read terminates 3 residues before the CDR3 end, so the remaining end is supplied by the germline J gene. The chain joins TRBV11-3 to TRBJ2-1; 7 bases agree with TRBD1. The CDR3 contains 15 residues. Germline values: CDR1 SGHNT, CDR2 YENEEA. After removal of 1 base from V and 4 bases from J, the junction contained 4 bases not matched to a gene. The covered CDR3 bases are TGTGCCAGCAGCTTAGGGACAGGCCAATACAATGAG. Its translation is CASSLGTGQYNE. The full CDR3 reads CASSLGTGQYNEQFF.

CDR3 in amino acids: CASSEVWGGQETQYF. The sequenced CDR3 bases are TGTGCCAGCAGTGAAGTGTGGGGGGGACAAGAGACC. The chain combines TRBV6-1 with TRBJ2-5, with 7 bases that match TRBD2. The CDR3 end is not reached by the read, which stops 3 residues before it; the germline J gene fills it in. V lost 1 base and J lost 2; bases outside the gene matches: 4. Germline V lookup: CDR1 MNHNS, CDR2 SASEGT. The CDR3 covers 15 residues.

About this clone: The read gets to within 3 residues of the CDR3 end, and the germline J gene fills in the rest. The rearrangement uses TRBV2 and TRBJ2-1; 9 positions match TRBD1. With 6 bases clipped from V and 6 bases from J, the junction kept 6 bases outside the gene matches. Per the germline V gene, CDR1 is SNHLY and CDR2 is FYNNEI. The CDR3 extends over 14 amino acids. The sequenced part of the CDR3 DNA is TGTGCCAGCAGCCGGGACAGGGTTACCAATGAG. It specifies CASSRDRVTNE. The whole CDR3 protein is CASSRDRVTNEQFF.

This clone is called medium-sized (0.01 to 0.1%) based on its frequency. The DNA ends 3 residues before the CDR3 does, and the rest of the CDR3 is filled in from the germline J gene. The rearrangement links TRBV14 to TRBJ1-6, with a tentative D call TRBD1 (6 bases). From germline, CDR1 is SGHDN and CDR2 FVKESK. The CDR3 loop spans 15 amino acids. Deletions cut 4 bases from V and 9 bases from J, with 16 bases between. This CDR3 reads CASSPYWTVGSPLHF. The part of the CDR3 DNA that was read is TGTGCCAGCAGCCCGTACTGGACAGTCGGTTCACCC.

On this clone: The read finishes 3 residues shy of the CDR3 end, and the germline J gene is used to complete it. This chain uses TRBV19 with TRBJ2-5; D is possibly TRBD2 (6 bases). V dropped 3 bases and J dropped 0 bases, with 8 bases sitting between them. Germline CDR1 reads LNHDA; CDR2 reads SQIVND (reference sequence). CDR3 size: 14 residues. The CDR3 spells CASSIRDYQETQYF. Partial CDR3 DNA: TGTGCCAGTAGTATTCGGGACTACCAAGAGACC.

Worth noting for this clone: Read data end 3 residues before the CDR3 end; the end is taken from the germline J gene. The chain has TRBV10-3 and TRBJ2-3, with TRBD1 matching over 7 bases. The CDR3 sequence is 16 residues long. The trim removed 3 bases at V and 0 bases at J, leaving 6 bases unmatched. From germline, CDR1 is ENHRY and CDR2 SYGVKD. Incomplete CDR3 DNA: TGTGCCATCAGTGACCCCAAGGGGGCAAGCACAGATACG. Translated, it gives CAISDPKGASTDT. The full CDR3 protein is CAISDPKGASTDTQYF.

Remarks on this clone: Read data end 3 residues before the CDR3 end; the end is taken from the germline J gene. The rearrangement uses TRBV19 and TRBJ1-4; D gene ambiguous. CDR3 length: 17 amino acids. V was cut by 1 base and J by 1 base, with 13 bases left in between. Germline assignment: CDR1 LNHDA and CDR2 SQIVND (reference sequence). The sequenced CDR3 bases are TGTGCCAGTAGTATAGGCGGTCTTATTGGAACTAATGAAAAA. It codes for CASSIGGLIGTNEK. The full CDR3 reads CASSIGGLIGTNEKLFF.

Remarks on this clone: The read comes to an end 3 residues before the CDR3 does, leaving the germline J gene to fill in the end. The chain has TRBV18 and TRBJ2-2; 12 positions match TRBD2. Looked up from germline, CDR1 is KGHSH and CDR2 is LQKENI. The trim removed 4 bases at V and 2 bases at J, leaving 8 bases unmatched. The CDR3 is 18 residues long. Partial CDR3 DNA: TGTGCCAGCTCACAAGTCGGACTAGCGGGGCTTAACACCGGGGAG. Translated: CASSQVGLAGLNTGE. The complete CDR3 reads CASSQVGLAGLNTGELFF.

As to this clone: Read data end 3 residues before the CDR3 end; the end is taken from the germline J gene. The rearrangement links TRBV2 to TRBJ2-1; D possibly corresponds to TRBD2 (7 bases). Trimming removed 0 bases from V and 5 bases from J, with 11 bases in between. Germline V gene sequence: CDR1 SNHLY, CDR2 FYNNEI. The CDR3 runs to 15 residues. CDR3 loop: CASSEARGGDNEQFF. Incomplete CDR3 DNA: TGTGCCAGCAGTGAAGCGCGCGGGGGCGACAATGAG.

Details on this clone: The read ends 3 residues before the CDR3 terminus; that terminus is restored from the germline J gene. The chain uses TRBV5-1 and TRBJ2-3, with D possibly being TRBD1 (6 bases). CDR3 length: 17 residues. The V end lost 2 bases, the J end lost 0 bases, and 16 bases lay between the germline ends. Germline CDR1 is SGHRS and CDR2 is YFSETQ. The CDR3 spells CASSFAGTFASTDTQYF. The DNA read from the CDR3 is TGCGCCAGCAGCTTCGCCGGGACATTTGCTAGCACAGATACG.

Concerning this clone: Coverage ceases 3 residues before the CDR3 finishes, and the germline J gene fills in the end. This chain connects TRBV29-1 to TRBJ1-1; D call uncertain. Looked up from germline, CDR1 is SQVTM and CDR2 is ANQGSEA. CDR3 length: 12 amino acids. The V gene lost 0 bases and the J gene lost 4 bases, with 6 bases spanning the gap. The CDR3 loop is CSVEDRGTEAFF. The sequenced CDR3 bases are TGCAGCGTTGAAGATCGGGGCACTGAA.

Of note for this clone: The CDR3 goes on 3 residues after the read ends, and that part is filled in from the germline J gene. The chain couples TRBV30 to TRBJ1-1, with 10 bases that match TRBD1. J gave up 5 bases and V 0 bases, and 9 bases lay outside the gene matches. This CDR3 comprises 16 residues. Germline V gene sequence: CDR1 GTSNPN, CDR2 SVGIG (reference sequence). CDR3 region: CAWSVYDRGQGTEAFF. CDR3 DNA, as far as it was read: TGTGCCTGGAGTGTATACGACAGGGGGCAGGGAACTGAA.

CDR3 in amino acids: CASSLQSGSNEQFF. The part of the CDR3 DNA that was read is TGTGCCAGCAGCTTACAGTCAGGCAGCAATGAG. The chain links TRBV7-3 to TRBJ2-1; D gene unclear. The CDR3 is cut off 3 residues early in the read; its end comes from the germline J gene. The CDR3 has 14 residues. The germline V gene encodes CDR1 SGHTA and CDR2 FQGTGA. Between the trimmed V and J ends, which lost 2 bases and 6 bases, there was a span of 11 bases.

A note on this clone: The read comes to an end 3 residues before the CDR3 does, leaving the germline J gene to fill in the end. The chain couples TRBV30 to TRBJ1-5; TRBD1 agrees at 7 bases. Looked up from germline, CDR1 is GTSNPN and CDR2 is SVGIG (reference sequence). The ends lost 2 bases at V and 5 bases at J; junction bases unmatched: 3. The CDR3 is made up of 13 amino acids. CDR3 DNA (partial): TGTGCCTGGAGTTCAGGGGGACATCAGCCC. Its protein product is CAWSSGGHQP. The full CDR3 is CAWSSGGHQPQHF.

Concerning this clone itself: The read comes to an end 3 residues before the CDR3 does, leaving the germline J gene to fill in the end. This chain connects TRBV5-1 to TRBJ2-3, with D possibly being TRBD1 (5 bases). In germline, CDR1 is SGHRS, CDR2 YFSETQ. CDR3 size: 14 residues. CDR3 DNA, as far as it was read: TGCGCCAGCAGCTTATCGACAGTAAGTTCCGCG. It is translated as CASSLSTVSSA. The full CDR3 is CASSLSTVSSAQYF.

The CDR3 here is CAWSVLAGGYRSYNEQFF. CDR3 bases read: TGTGCCTGGAGTGTACTAGCGGGAGGTTATAGGTCCTACAATGAG. The chain carries TRBV30 and TRBJ2-1; 12 bases map to TRBD2. The sequenced fragment ends 3 residues before the CDR3 boundary, so the rest is inferred from the germline J gene. Trimming removed 0 bases from V and 1 base from J; junction bases left unmatched: 7. The CDR3 has 18 amino acids. Germline V lookup: CDR1 GTSNPN, CDR2 SVGIG (reference sequence).

Remarks on this clone: The missing CDR3 end, 3 residues past where the read stops, is filled in from the germline J gene. The J gene is TRBJ2-1, the V gene TRBV20-1; D gene uncertain. Germline CDR1 is DFQATT and CDR2 is SNEGSKA (reference sequence). The CDR3 runs to 13 residues. Trimming removed 1 base from V and 5 bases from J, with 9 bases in between. The CDR3 region is CSARVVVNNEQFF. CDR3 DNA, as far as it was read: TGCAGTGCTAGAGTGGTAGTCAACAATGAG.

Of note for this clone: The read terminates 3 residues ahead of where the CDR3 ends, so the germline J gene completes it. This sequence joins TRBV6-2 or TRBV6-3 and TRBJ2-1; possible D gene TRBD1, 6 bases. Trimming took 5 bases from V and 0 from J, leaving 8 bases between them. The CDR3 totals 14 residues. Germline V gene lookup returns CDR1 MNHEY and CDR2 SVGEGT. The CDR3 sequence is CASSTGFSYNEQFF. The covered CDR3 bases are TGTGCCAGCAGTACAGGGTTCTCCTACAATGAG.

To note about this clone: The CDR3 end lies 3 residues beyond the end of the read and is filled in from the germline J gene. The V gene is TRBV20-1, the J gene TRBJ1-5, with 8 nucleotides matching TRBD1. Germline lookup yields CDR1 DFQATT and CDR2 SNEGSKA (reference sequence). Trimming took 1 base from V and 0 from J; bases not matched to a gene: 8. CDR3 length: 17 amino acids. The CDR3 reads CSARVGRGLSSNQPQHF. The CDR3 bases that were read are TGCAGTGCTAGAGTGGGCAGGGGGCTGAGTAGCAATCAGCCC.

As for this clone: Sequencing ends 3 residues short of the CDR3 end; the germline J gene provides the rest. The chain has TRBV7-8 and TRBJ2-5; the match to TRBD2 covers 10 bases. J was trimmed by 4 bases and V by 1 base; bases with no gene match: 0. The CDR3 covers 14 residues. Germline V CDR1 and CDR2: SGHVS, FQNEAQ. Here the CDR3 reads CASSLGLAGETQYF. The sequenced CDR3 bases are TGTGCCAGCAGCTTAGGACTAGCGGGAGAGACC.

Comment on this clone: The read gets to within 3 residues of the CDR3 end, and the germline J gene fills in the rest. The rearrangement uses TRBV2 and TRBJ2-7; TRBD2 matches 7 bases. With 6 bases clipped from V and 3 bases from J, the junction kept 5 bases outside the gene matches. This CDR3 region has 13 residues. CDR1 and CDR2 from the germline V gene are SNHLY and FYNNEI. The CDR3 DNA, read in part, is TGTGCCAGCAGCATGGGACTACTCTACGAG. Protein product: CASSMGLLYE. The CDR3 in its entirety is CASSMGLLYEQYF.

About this clone itself: The read is 3 residues too short to cover the CDR3 end, so that end is filled in from the germline J gene. The gene calls are TRBV7-6 and TRBJ1-1; the D is unclear. The germline gives CDR1 SGHVS, CDR2 FNYEAQ. The CDR3 is 15 amino acids. V dropped 0 bases and J dropped 1 base, with 9 bases sitting between them. The CDR3 DNA, read in part, is TGTGCCAGCAGCTTAGCCTACAGATCGAACACTGAA. As protein: CASSLAYRSNTE. The full CDR3 is CASSLAYRSNTEAFF.

Turning to this clone: The DNA ends 3 residues before the CDR3 does, and the rest of the CDR3 is filled in from the germline J gene. The J gene is TRBJ2-1, the V gene TRBV5-1; 7 nucleotides align to TRBD2. J lost 9 bases, V lost 2 bases, and 2 bases had no gene match. Germline assignment: CDR1 SGHRS and CDR2 YFSETQ. This CDR3 comprises 12 residues. The CDR3 here is CASSFERGEQFF. CDR3 DNA, as far as it was read: TGCGCCAGCAGCTTTGAGCGGGGTGAG.

As concerns this clone: Read coverage stops 3 residues before the CDR3 terminus; the germline J gene supplies the remainder. The chain couples TRBV5-1 to TRBJ2-2; 7 bases align to TRBD1. V gave up 4 bases and J gave up 3 bases; unmatched junction bases: 6. Germline CDR1 reads SGHRS; CDR2 reads YFSETQ. The CDR3 is 15 amino acids. The CDR3 sequence is CASSKQGLDTGELFF. CDR3 DNA, as far as it was read: TGCGCCAGCAGCAAACAGGGGTTGGACACCGGGGAG.

On this clone itself: The read stops 3 residues short of the end of the CDR3; the missing end is completed from the germline J gene. The V call is TRBV11-3, the J call TRBJ2-5; D is ambiguous. Germline V gene lookup returns CDR1 SGHNT and CDR2 YENEEA. This CDR3 is built from 12 residues. The V and J ends lost 1 base and 5 bases respectively, with 5 bases between them. Partial CDR3 DNA: TGTGCCAGCAGCTTAGGACACGAGACC. As protein: CASSLGHET. In full, the CDR3 is CASSLGHETQYF.